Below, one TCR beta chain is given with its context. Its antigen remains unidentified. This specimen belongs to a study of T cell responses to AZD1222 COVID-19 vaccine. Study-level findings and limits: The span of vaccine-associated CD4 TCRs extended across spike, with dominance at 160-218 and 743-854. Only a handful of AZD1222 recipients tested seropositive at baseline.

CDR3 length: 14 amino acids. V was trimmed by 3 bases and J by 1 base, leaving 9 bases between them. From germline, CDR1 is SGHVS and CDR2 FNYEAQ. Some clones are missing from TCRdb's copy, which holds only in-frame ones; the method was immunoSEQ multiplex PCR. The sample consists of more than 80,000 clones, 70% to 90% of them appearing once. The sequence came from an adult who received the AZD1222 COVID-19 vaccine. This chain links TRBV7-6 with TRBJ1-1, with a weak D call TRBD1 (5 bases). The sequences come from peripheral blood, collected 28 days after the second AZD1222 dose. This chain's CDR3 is CASSFGGANTEAFF. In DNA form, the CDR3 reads TGTGCCAGCAGCTTCGGGGGTGCGAACACTGAAGCTTTCTTT.